This T cell receptor (beta chain) was identified during a study of CD8 T cell repertoires and HIV-1 epitope variants. Study-wide context: T cells were stimulated with Twenty-five Gag and Nef peptides separately. Tested: three Gag epitope families, Nef HW9 and YT9.

Survey-depth immunoSEQ sequencing covered TCR beta CDR3 regions. Method: immunoSEQ multiplex PCR; TCRdb's copy keeps in-frame clones and lacks some. This table has about 2,600 clones, approximately 72% appearing once. Study conclusions and caveats: Four to six clonotypes recognized Nef KF9, one HW9, none TAALDMSHF.

Remarks on this clone: The antigen is not known.

This sequence was found in a male donor with HIV. Sequenced input: cultured CD8+ T cells derived from PBMCs.

This chain's CDR3 is CASSKDRGRLDTQYF. The CDR3 DNA follows: TGCGCCAGCAGTAAGGACAGGGGGCGCCTGGATACGCAGTATTTT. V usage is TRBV10-1 and J usage is TRBJ2-3; 11 bases match TRBD1. The length of the CDR3 is 15 residues. Germline loops: CDR1 WNHNN, CDR2 SYGVQD (reference sequence). The V and J ends lost 5 bases and 6 bases, in that order; junction bases with no gene match: 7.